This T cell receptor (beta chain) is from a study of blood T cells in healthy people across ages. Study results and caveats: Age advanced and TCR beta diversity per million T cells fell, roughly linearly.

The CDR3 runs 18 residues. Germline V lookup: CDR1 SGHTA, CDR2 FQGNSA. V was shortened by 1 base and J by 1 base, with 19 bases between the two germline ends. The second PCR ran about 6 to 12 cycles with a sample-barcoded 5' primer and J-beta primers. Each sample provided no less than 2.5 million CDR3-containing paired-end reads. TCRdb reprocessed the 5' RACE reads via MiXCR and lists one record per CDR3 protein. The table has hundreds of thousands of distinct CDR3 sequences, more than 40% seen once. Comments on this clonotype: What it binds is unknown.

Ranging in age from about 6 to 95, the donors were healthy Caucasian individuals from Russia. Total RNA extracted from each sample amounted to at least 5.5 micrograms. This clonotype originated in a woman aged 55-70 years in good health. The V call is TRBV7-2, the J call TRBJ2-5; D is undetermined. The sample comprised blood. CDR3 loop: CASSLVSLRTGVQETQYF. The CDR3 coding sequence is TGTGCCAGCAGCTTAGTAAGCCTACGGACGGGCGTCCAAGAGACCCAGTACTTC. Together with reference TRBV7-2 and TRBJ2-5, the CDR3 gives the full variable domain: GAGVSQSPSNKVTEKGKDVELRCDPISGHTALYWYRQSLGQGLEFLIYFQGNSAPDKSGLPSDRFSAERTGGSVSTLTIQRTQQEDSAVYLCASSLVSLRTGVQETQYFGPGTRLLVL.